The subject of this entry is one TCR beta chain. Its antigen is not identified. MiXCR, run by TCRdb on the 5' RACE reads, gives a single entry per CDR3 protein. The sample lists under 650,000 distinct CDR3 sequences, about a sixth seen once, with 12% in the top ten. These data are taken from a study of T-cell memory formation after mild COVID-19. Study outcomes and limitations: The finding that pre-infection memory included some responding clones suggested that cross-reactive memory joined.

CDR3 length equals 15 residues. The V end lost 3 bases, the J end lost 3 bases, and 11 bases lay between the germline ends. The sequence derives from an adult woman who had mild COVID-19 (a few samples of this study predate the infection). Cell type and time point are not known. The J gene is TRBJ2-2, the V gene TRBV12-3 or TRBV12-4; D perhaps matches TRBD1 (6 bases). The sequenced sample consisted of PBMCs or a T cell subset sorted from them (not recorded which). CDR3 sequence reads: CASSLRTADTGELFF. CDR3 DNA: TGTGCCAGCAGTTTGCGGACAGCTGACACCGGGGAGCTGTTTTTT.